The 4 T cell receptor beta chains reported below all come from one sample, sequenced in a study of human T cells and chemical hapten exposure. Time point noted: healthy volunteer bleed at 6 weeks. Total RNA was extracted from unfractionated whole blood. From the RACE reads, TCRdb called clonotypes with MiXCR, one entry per CDR3 protein. The sample lists about 80,000 distinct CDR3 sequences; about 8.6% were seen once. Sequencing used whole blood. All receptors come from a female donor in good health. Some clones in this sample may be carry-over from other donors' samples.

The table lists this clonotype with a few counts. The genes are TRBV5-1 and TRBJ2-1; TRBD2 might be the D (5 bases). Trimming stripped 2 bases from V and 4 bases from J, with 13 bases between. This CDR3 spans 15 amino acids. Germline CDR1 is SGHRS and CDR2 is YFSETQ. The CDR3 DNA reads TGCGCCAGCAGCTTCGGTTCGTCGGGGTACAATGAGCAGTTCTTC. This encodes CASSFGSSGYNEQFF.

This chain uses TRBV7-6 with TRBJ1-5, with a weak D call TRBD1 (6 bases). From germline, CDR1 is SGHVS and CDR2 FNYEAQ. Trimming shortened V by 2 bases and J by 7 bases, and 9 bases separated the two germline ends. This CDR3 is 13 amino acids long. The CDR3 region has the DNA TGTGCCAGCAGCTTAAGTCAGGGGCAGCCCCAGCATTTT. The encoded protein is CASSLSQGQPQHF.

J is TRBJ2-7 and V is TRBV6-5; no definite D call. Trimming removed 1 base at V and 3 bases at J, with 16 bases between. The CDR3 contains 16 residues. CDR1 and CDR2 (germline): MNHEY, SVGAGI. For the CDR3, the DNA is TGTGCCAGCAGTTACTTCCTTTACGCGCAACACTACGAGCAGTACTTC. This encodes CASSYFLYAQHYEQYF.

This clonotype was seen a few times. V usage is TRBV11-2 and J usage is TRBJ2-5; no definite D call. This CDR3 comprises 13 residues. Per germline, CDR1 SGHAT and CDR2 FQNNGV. V was shortened by 3 bases and J by 5 bases, with 10 bases between the two germline ends. Here the CDR3 reads CASSFWFSETQYF. The CDR3 DNA reads TGTGCCAGCAGCTTTTGGTTTTCTGAGACCCAGTACTTC.